This TCR beta chain was sequenced for a study of regulatory T cells in long-lasting Graves disease. Many counts were recorded for this clonotype. No antigen is known for it. Sequencing libraries for TCR beta were prepared with iRepertoire HTBI primers and Arm-PCR of CDR3 regions. A single record per CDR3 protein comes from TCRdb applying MiXCR to the multiplex PCR reads. This sample has 400,000 to 500,000 distinct CDR3 sequences, with around a fifth found just once. The CDR3 length is 15 residues. V was shortened by 4 bases and J by 0 bases, with 12 bases between the two germline ends. Looked up from germline, CDR1 is WSHSY and CDR2 is SAAADI. As to time point: persistent/refractory GD, antithyroid drugs over 5 years with positive TRAb. There was RNA extracted from PBMCs, and the TCR library was made from it. Study results and limitations: A limited number of samples was an acknowledged limitation. Those with persistent disease had in common more public clonotypes (around 2,500) than new patients (approximately 1,000).

The chain combines TRBV10-2 with TRBJ1-2, with no clear D. Sequenced here: peripheral blood mononuclear cells (PBMCs), sampled when the disease was refractory, from a patient treated with antithyroid drugs. This receptor was identified in a female donor with Graves disease. The CDR3 loop reads CASSVPAPTNYGYTF. The CDR3 DNA sequence: TGCGCCAGCAGTGTCCCAGCACCTACTAACTATGGCTACACCTTC.